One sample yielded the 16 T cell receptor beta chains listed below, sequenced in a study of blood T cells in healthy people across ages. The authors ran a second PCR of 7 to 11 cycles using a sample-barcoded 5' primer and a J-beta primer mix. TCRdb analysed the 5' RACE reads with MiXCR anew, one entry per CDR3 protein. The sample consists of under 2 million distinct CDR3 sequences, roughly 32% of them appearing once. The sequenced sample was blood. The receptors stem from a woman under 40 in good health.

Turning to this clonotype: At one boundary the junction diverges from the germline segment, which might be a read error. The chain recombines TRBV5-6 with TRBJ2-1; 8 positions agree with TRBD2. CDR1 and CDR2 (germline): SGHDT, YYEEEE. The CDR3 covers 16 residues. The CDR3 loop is CVSSLAGSGRGHEQFF. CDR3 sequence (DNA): TGTGTCAGCAGCTTGGCCGGGAGCGGGAGAGGTCATGAGCAGTTCTTC.

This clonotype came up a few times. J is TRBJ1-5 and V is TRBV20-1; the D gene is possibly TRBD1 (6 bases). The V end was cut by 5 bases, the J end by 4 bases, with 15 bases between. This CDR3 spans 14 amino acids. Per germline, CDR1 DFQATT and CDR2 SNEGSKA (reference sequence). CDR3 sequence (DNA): TGCAGTGCTCTAACAGGGTTACGGAATCAGCCCCAGCATTTT. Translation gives CSALTGLRNQPQHF.

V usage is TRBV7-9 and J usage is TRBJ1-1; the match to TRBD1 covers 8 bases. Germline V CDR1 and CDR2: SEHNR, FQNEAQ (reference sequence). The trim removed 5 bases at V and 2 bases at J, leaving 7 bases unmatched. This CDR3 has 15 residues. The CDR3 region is CASSPRAGGNTEAFF. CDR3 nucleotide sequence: TGTGCCAGCAGCCCCCGGGCAGGGGGCAACACTGAAGCTTTCTTT.

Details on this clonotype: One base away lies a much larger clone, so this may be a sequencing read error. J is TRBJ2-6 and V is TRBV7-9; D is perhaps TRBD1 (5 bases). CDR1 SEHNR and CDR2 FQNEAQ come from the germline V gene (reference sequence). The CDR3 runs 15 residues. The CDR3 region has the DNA TGTGCCAGCAGCTTTGAAGAGGCTGGGGCCAACGTCCAGACTTTC. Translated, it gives CASSFEEAGANVQTF.

The DNA for the CDR3 is TGTGCCAGTACCCGGGACAGGGGAAGCTATGGCTACACCTTC. Translation gives CASTRDRGSYGYTF. This chain links TRBV19 with TRBJ1-2; TRBD1 agrees at 10 bases. The germline CDR1 and CDR2 sequences are LNHDA and SQIVND (reference sequence). V dropped 7 bases and J dropped 4; count of bases not matched to a gene: 6. The CDR3 loop spans 14 amino acids. The entire variable domain, with the rest obtained from reference TRBV19 and TRBJ1-2, is as follows: DGGITQSPKYLFRKEGQNVTLSCEQNLNHDAMYWYRQDPGQGLRLIYYSQIVNDFQKGDIAEGYSVSREKKESFPLTVTSAQKNPTAFYLCASTRDRGSYGYTFGSGTRLTVV.

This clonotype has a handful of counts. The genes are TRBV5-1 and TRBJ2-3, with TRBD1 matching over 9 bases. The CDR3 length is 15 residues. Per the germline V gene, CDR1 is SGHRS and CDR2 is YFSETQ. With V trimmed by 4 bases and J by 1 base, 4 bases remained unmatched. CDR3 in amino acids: CASSKRDRGTDTQYF. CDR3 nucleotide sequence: TGCGCCAGCAGCAAGAGGGACAGGGGCACAGATACGCAGTATTTT.

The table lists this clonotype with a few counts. CDR3 nucleotides: TGTGCCAGCCTACGGGGTAACGAGGAGACCCAGTACTTC. Residues: CASLRGNEETQYF. The J gene is TRBJ2-5, the V gene TRBV28, with D possibly being TRBD2 (5 bases). Per the germline V gene, CDR1 is MDHEN and CDR2 is SYDVKM. V was clipped by 8 bases and J by 5 bases, with 15 bases between them. This CDR3 has 13 amino acids. Full variable domain (rest looked up from reference TRBV28 and TRBJ2-5): DVKVTQSSRYLVKRTGEKVFLECVQDMDHENMFWYRQDPGLGLRLIYFSYDVKMKEKGDIPEGYSVSREKKERFSLILESASTNQTSMYLCASLRGNEETQYFGPGTRLLVL.

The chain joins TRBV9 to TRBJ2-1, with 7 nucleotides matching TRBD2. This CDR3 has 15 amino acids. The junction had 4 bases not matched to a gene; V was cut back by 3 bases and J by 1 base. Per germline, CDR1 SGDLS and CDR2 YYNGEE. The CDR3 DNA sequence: TGTGCCAGCAGCGCAAGCGGGACTTCCTACAATGAGCAGTTCTTC. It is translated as CASSASGTSYNEQFF.

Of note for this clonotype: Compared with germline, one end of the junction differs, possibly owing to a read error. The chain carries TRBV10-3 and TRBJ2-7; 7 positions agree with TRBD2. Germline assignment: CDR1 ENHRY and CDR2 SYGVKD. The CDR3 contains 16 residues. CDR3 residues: CAISEGSAGESCEQYF. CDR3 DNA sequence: TGTGCCATCAGTGAGGGGTCGGCGGGAGAATCCTGCGAGCAGTACTTC.

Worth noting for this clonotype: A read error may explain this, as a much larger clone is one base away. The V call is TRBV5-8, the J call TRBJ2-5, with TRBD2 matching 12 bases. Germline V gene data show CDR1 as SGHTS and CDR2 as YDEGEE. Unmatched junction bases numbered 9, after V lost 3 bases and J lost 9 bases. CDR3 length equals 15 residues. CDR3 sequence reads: CASSSGLAGIQAQYF. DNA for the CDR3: TGTGCCAGCAGCTCTGGACTAGCGGGAATTCAGGCCCAGTACTTC.

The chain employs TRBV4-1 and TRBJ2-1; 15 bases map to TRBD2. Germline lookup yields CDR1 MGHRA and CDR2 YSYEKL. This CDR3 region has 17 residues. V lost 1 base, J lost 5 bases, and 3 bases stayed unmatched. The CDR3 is CASSQGWTSGRDNEQFF. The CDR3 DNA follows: TGCGCCAGCAGCCAAGGTTGGACTAGCGGGAGGGACAATGAGCAGTTCTTC.

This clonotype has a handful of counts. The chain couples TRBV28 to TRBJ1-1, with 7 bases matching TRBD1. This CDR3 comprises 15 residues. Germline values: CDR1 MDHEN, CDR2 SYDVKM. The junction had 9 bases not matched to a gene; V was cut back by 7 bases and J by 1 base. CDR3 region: CASIPRGRTNTEAFF. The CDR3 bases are TGTGCCAGCATCCCAAGGGGGCGAACGAACACTGAAGCTTTCTTT.

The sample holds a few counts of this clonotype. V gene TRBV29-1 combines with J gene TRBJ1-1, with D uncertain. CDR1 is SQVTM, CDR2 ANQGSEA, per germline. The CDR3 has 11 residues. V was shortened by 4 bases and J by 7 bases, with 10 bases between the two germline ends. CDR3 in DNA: TGCAGCGTTGGTTTCGGGAGTGAAGCTTTCTTT. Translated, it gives CSVGFGSEAFF. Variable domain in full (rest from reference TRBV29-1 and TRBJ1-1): SAVISQKPSRDICQRGTSLTIQCQVDSQVTMMFWYRQQPGQSLTLIATANQGSEATYESGFVIDKFPISRPNLTFSTLTVSNMSPEDSSIYLCSVGFGSEAFFGQGTRLTVV.

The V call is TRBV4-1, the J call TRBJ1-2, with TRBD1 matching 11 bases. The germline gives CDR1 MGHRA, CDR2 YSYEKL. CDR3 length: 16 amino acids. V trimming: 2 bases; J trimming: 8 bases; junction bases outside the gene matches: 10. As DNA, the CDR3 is TGCGCCAGCAGCCAACCTTCTCGGGGACAGGGGGGCGGCTACACCTTC. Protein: CASSQPSRGQGGGYTF.

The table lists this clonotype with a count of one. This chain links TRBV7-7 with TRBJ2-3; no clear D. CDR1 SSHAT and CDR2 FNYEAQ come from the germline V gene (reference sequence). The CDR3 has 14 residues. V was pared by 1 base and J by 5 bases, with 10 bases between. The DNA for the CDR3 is TGTGCCAGCAGCTTAGATGCGCTAAGAGATACGCAGTATTTT. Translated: CASSLDALRDTQYF.

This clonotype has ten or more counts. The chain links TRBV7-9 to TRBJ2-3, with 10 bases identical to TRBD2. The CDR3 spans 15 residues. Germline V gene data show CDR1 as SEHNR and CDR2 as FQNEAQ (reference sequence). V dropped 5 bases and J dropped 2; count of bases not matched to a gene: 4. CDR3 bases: TGTGCCAGCAGCGGTAGCGGGGGGATCACAGATACGCAGTATTTT. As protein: CASSGSGGITDTQYF.